A single sample is the source of the 21 T cell receptor beta chains below, sequenced in a study of T cells after yellow fever vaccination. Each CDR3 protein is one row after TCRdb ran MiXCR on the 5' RACE reads. The sample has around 160,000 distinct CDR3 sequences, 6% to 7.5% seen once. Here the sequenced sample was CD4+ T cells sorted from PBMCs, taken less than 6 days after the first yellow fever vaccination. Source of these receptors: a man aged 18 to 29 who received the YFV17D yellow fever vaccine.

This clonotype occurred many times. The chain uses TRBV4-3 and TRBJ1-3; perhaps TRBD1 as D (5 bases). V lost 4 bases to trimming and J lost 4 bases, with 14 bases between them. The CDR3 is 15 amino acids. From germline, CDR1 is LGHNA and CDR2 YSLEER. CDR3 sequence (DNA): TGCGCCAGCAGCCCCCCGGGACGAGTCGGAAACACCATATATTTT. Translating it yields CASSPPGRVGNTIYF.

This clonotype was counted between two and nine times. The V gene is TRBV11-3, the J gene TRBJ2-5; 7 bases fit TRBD2. The CDR3 sequence is 15 residues long. Germline lookup yields CDR1 SGHNT and CDR2 YENEEA. The V gene end was trimmed by 5 bases and the J gene end by 3 bases; junction bases not matched to a gene: 9. This chain's CDR3 is CASSLQGLAEETQYF. For the CDR3, the DNA is TGTGCCAGCAGCCTTCAAGGTCTAGCGGAAGAGACCCAGTACTTC. Full variable domain (rest looked up from reference TRBV11-3 and TRBJ2-5): EAGVVQSPRYKIIEKKQPVAFWCNPISGHNTLYWYLQNLGQGPELLIRYENEEAVDDSQLPKDRFSAERLKGVDSTLKIQPAELGDSAVYLCASSLQGLAEETQYFGPGTRLLVL.

This clonotype was seen many times. This chain connects TRBV4-3 to TRBJ2-1; D is uncertain. This CDR3 is built from 15 residues. The V gene lost 0 bases and the J gene lost 8 bases, with 14 bases spanning the gap. Germline values: CDR1 LGHNA, CDR2 YSLEER. For the CDR3, the DNA is TGCGCCAGCAGCCAAGACATGCCAGGTACCTATGAGCAGTTCTTC. It is translated as CASSQDMPGTYEQFF.

This clonotype was found a few times. V is TRBV6-8 and J is TRBJ1-2; 8 nucleotides align to TRBD1. CDR1 and CDR2 (germline): MNHGY, SAAAGT. CDR3 length: 13 amino acids. Losses at the gene ends were 7 bases for V and 6 bases for J; bases not matched to a gene: 7. The CDR3 bases are TGTGCCAGCAACGAGGACAGGGATGATGGCTACACCTTC. This encodes CASNEDRDDGYTF.

The chain employs TRBV3-1 and TRBJ2-7; 8 bases line up with TRBD2. J gave up 5 bases and V 1 base, and 4 bases lay outside the gene matches. Germline assignment: CDR1 LGHDT and CDR2 YNNKEL (reference sequence). The CDR3 length is 14 residues. The CDR3 DNA is TGTGCCAGCAGCCAAGTGACAGCGGGGGACGAGCAGTACTTC. It encodes CASSQVTAGDEQYF.

This clonotype was observed a handful of times. The chain joins TRBV3-1 to TRBJ2-7, with D unclear. The CDR3 runs 12 residues. V lost 1 base and J 2 bases, leaving 3 bases between the germline ends. CDR1 and CDR2 from the germline V gene are LGHDT and YNNKEL (reference sequence). Written as DNA, the CDR3 is TGTGCCAGCAGCCAAGTGGCCTACGAGCAGTACTTC. It codes for CASSQVAYEQYF.

In its sample, this clonotype was seen many times. This chain connects TRBV7-2 to TRBJ2-3; 12 bases are shared with TRBD1. V shed 5 bases and J 5 bases; nucleotides not matched to a gene: 8. Germline V gives CDR1 SGHTA, CDR2 FQGNSA. This CDR3 has 16 residues. The CDR3 sequence is CASSPHRDRGRDTQYF. The CDR3 nucleotides are TGTGCCAGCAGCCCCCACCGGGACAGGGGGCGAGATACGCAGTATTTT.

As concerns this clonotype: It may be a read error: a sequence one base away is much more abundant. This chain connects TRBV5-1 to TRBJ2-3; 7 nucleotides line up with TRBD2. CDR3 length: 17 amino acids. The V gene's germline CDR1 is SGHRS and CDR2 YFSETQ. After removal of 0 bases from V and 0 bases from J, the junction contained 7 bases not matched to a gene. The CDR3 DNA reads as TGCGCCAGCAGCTTGGGAGGGGCTAGCGGAAGCACAGATACGCAGTATTTT. Its translation is CASSLGGASGSTDTQYF.

The chain couples TRBV7-2 to TRBJ2-5, with TRBD2 identical over 8 bases. V shed 2 bases, J shed 5 bases, and the junction held 13 bases outside the gene matches. From germline, CDR1 is SGHTA and CDR2 FQGNSA. The CDR3 sequence is 17 residues long. CDR3 residues: CASSLSRGSGVPETQYF. In DNA, the CDR3 is TGTGCCAGCAGCTTATCGAGGGGTAGCGGGGTCCCCGAGACCCAGTACTTC. The complete variable domain, with remaining parts taken from reference TRBV7-2 and TRBJ2-5, reads GAGVSQSPSNKVTEKGKDVELRCDPISGHTALYWYRQSLGQGLEFLIYFQGNSAPDKSGLPSDRFSAERTGGSVSTLTIQRTQQEDSAVYLCASSLSRGSGVPETQYFGPGTRLLVL.

This clonotype came up many times. J is TRBJ2-4 and V is TRBV5-5; D might be TRBD1 or TRBD2, each matching 5 bases. V gave up 3 bases and J gave up 3 bases, with 13 bases separating them. Germline assignment: CDR1 SGHKS and CDR2 YYEKEE (reference sequence). The CDR3 spans 15 residues. The CDR3 is CASSSGTHVKNIQYF. In nucleotides, the CDR3 is TGTGCCAGCAGCTCCGGGACGCACGTCAAAAACATTCAGTACTTC.

This clonotype came up many times. This chain connects TRBV20-1 to TRBJ2-3; D assignment may be TRBD1 or TRBD2 (5 bases each). Looked up from germline, CDR1 is DFQATT and CDR2 is SNEGSKA (reference sequence). V lost 7 bases to trimming and J lost 3 bases, with 20 bases between them. This CDR3 has 15 residues. The CDR3 DNA follows: TGCAGTGTTCGACCCGGGACCTCGAGTACAGATACGCAGTATTTT. It translates to CSVRPGTSSTDTQYF.

CDR3 nucleotide sequence: TGTGCCAGCTCACTCGGACAGCAGCAAGAGACCCAGTACTTC. Translated: CASSLGQQQETQYF. V and J are TRBV18 and TRBJ2-5; possibly TRBD1 for D (6 bases). V shed 4 bases and J shed 2 bases, with 11 bases lying between them. The CDR3 has 14 amino acids. From germline, CDR1 is KGHSH and CDR2 LQKENI.

J is TRBJ2-1 and V is TRBV3-1, with 7 bases that match TRBD2. The V gene end was trimmed by 3 bases and the J gene end by 6 bases; junction bases not matched to a gene: 8. The germline V gene encodes CDR1 LGHDT and CDR2 YNNKEL (reference sequence). The CDR3 runs to 15 residues. The CDR3 DNA sequence: TGTGCCAGCAGCCAGTATAGCGGGTCCCCCAATGAGCAGTTCTTC. Protein product: CASSQYSGSPNEQFF.

This clonotype was observed a few times. The V call is TRBV4-1, the J call TRBJ1-5; D possibly corresponds to TRBD1 (5 bases). V shed 4 bases and J shed 5 bases, with 15 bases lying between them. The CDR3 extends over 15 amino acids. Germline V gene sequence: CDR1 MGHRA, CDR2 YSYEKL. Here the CDR3 reads CASSPVPGTDQPQHF. Written as DNA, the CDR3 is TGCGCCAGCAGCCCCGTCCCAGGGACCGATCAGCCCCAGCATTTT.

The chain uses TRBV19 and TRBJ1-5; D might be TRBD1 (5 bases). The V and J ends lost 3 bases and 5 bases respectively, with 14 bases between them. The CDR3 has 15 residues. The V gene's germline CDR1 is LNHDA and CDR2 SQIVND (reference sequence). The CDR3 bases are TGTGCCAGTAGTATTGTCGGGGGGGGAGATCAGCCCCAGCATTTT. It translates to CASSIVGGGDQPQHF.

In this sample, this clonotype turned up many times. The genes are TRBV28 and TRBJ1-2; D possibly corresponds to TRBD1 (5 bases). With 7 bases removed from V and 1 base from J, the gap between germline ends came to 16 bases. The CDR3 spans 15 residues. Germline V gene sequence: CDR1 MDHEN, CDR2 SYDVKM. CDR3 nucleotides: TGTGCCAGCACCCGATCTGGGGGGGTTAACTATGGCTACACCTTC. Protein product: CASTRSGGVNYGYTF.

This clonotype was observed a handful of times. This chain uses TRBV5-1 with TRBJ2-3; D unresolved. This CDR3 comprises 11 residues. V was shortened by 4 bases and J by 5 bases, with 5 bases between the two germline ends. CDR1 and CDR2 from the germline V gene are SGHRS and YFSETQ. Here the CDR3 DNA reads TGCGCCAGCAGCGCAGAAGATACGCAGTATTTT. Amino acid sequence: CASSAEDTQYF.

Many counts were recorded for this clonotype. The chain joins TRBV3-1 to TRBJ1-2, with D perhaps TRBD1 (6 bases). Looked up from germline, CDR1 is LGHDT and CDR2 is YNNKEL (reference sequence). The V gene lost 4 bases and the J gene lost 6 bases, with 15 bases spanning the gap. The CDR3 has 14 amino acids. The CDR3 DNA reads TGTGCCAGCAGCCTAACAACAGGGTCTAATGGCTACACCTTC. Encoded protein: CASSLTTGSNGYTF.

The table lists this clonotype with many counts. V and J are TRBV30 and TRBJ2-2; D unresolved. This CDR3 is 12 amino acids long. With 4 bases removed from V and 1 base from J, the gap between germline ends came to 4 bases. Germline CDR1 reads GTSNPN; CDR2 reads SVGIG (reference sequence). The CDR3 reads CAWMENTGELFF. The CDR3 DNA is TGTGCCTGGATGGAGAACACCGGGGAGCTGTTTTTT.

This clonotype was seen many times. V usage is TRBV12-3 or TRBV12-4 and J usage is TRBJ1-1; TRBD1 might be the D (5 bases). The CDR3 has 14 residues. Trimming stripped 6 bases from V and 4 bases from J, with 15 bases between. The chain's CDR3 is CASSRRGLGTEAFF. In nucleotides, the CDR3 is TGTGCCAGCAGCCGCCGGGGCCTCGGCACTGAAGCTTTCTTT.

In this sample, this clonotype turned up many times. This chain links TRBV7-3 with TRBJ2-5, with 9 bases matching TRBD2. The V gene end was trimmed by 5 bases and the J gene end by 2 bases; junction bases not matched to a gene: 6. Germline V lookup: CDR1 SGHTA, CDR2 FQGTGA. This CDR3 comprises 15 residues. In nucleotides, the CDR3 is TGTGCCAGCAGCCGAGCGGGGGGCGGGCAAGAGACCCAGTACTTC. It is translated as CASSRAGGGQETQYF. The whole variable domain, filled in from reference TRBV7-3 and TRBJ2-5, reads GAGVSQTPSNKVTEKGKYVELRCDPISGHTALYWYRQSLGQGPEFLIYFQGTGAADDSGLPNDRFFAVRPEGSVSTLKIQRTERGDSAVYLCASSRAGGGQETQYFGPGTRLLVL.